Shown below are 8 T cell receptor beta chains from a single sample sequenced in a study of OX40 agonist ivuxolimab in advanced cancers. Libraries were prepared by immunoSEQ multiplex PCR; TCRdb keeps only in-frame clonotypes and omits some of them. This table has 70,000 to 100,000 clones, roughly 90% appearing once. This specimen was CD4+ or CD8+ T cells sorted from blood, taken in a trial of the OX40 agonist ivuxolimab. The receptors stem from an adult with an advanced solid tumor such as melanoma, head and neck, liver or kidney cancer.

In this sample, this clone turned up a few times. The chain recombines TRBV30 with TRBJ2-2; TRBD1 agrees at 7 bases. Trimming at V came to 4 bases and at J to 6 bases, leaving 2 bases not matched to a gene. The CDR3 length is 12 residues. Per germline, CDR1 GTSNPN and CDR2 SVGIG (reference sequence). The CDR3 nucleotides are TGTGCCTGGACAGGGGGTTCCGGGGAGCTGTTTTTT. This encodes CAWTGGSGELFF. Full variable domain (rest looked up from reference TRBV30 and TRBJ2-2): SQTIHQWPATLVQPVGSPLSLECTVEGTSNPNLYWYRQAAGRGLQLLFYSVGIGQISSEVPQNLSASRPQDRQFILSSKKLLLSDSGFYLCAWTGGSGELFFGEGSRLTVL.

This chain joins TRBV27 and TRBJ2-1; 14 nucleotides agree with TRBD2. J gave up 9 bases and V 4 bases, and 8 bases lay outside the gene matches. This CDR3 is built from 16 residues. Germline CDR1 and CDR2: MNHEY and SMNVEV (reference sequence). This CDR3 reads CASSYPGTSGSGEQFF. In nucleotides, the CDR3 is TGTGCCAGCAGTTACCCCGGGACTAGCGGGAGCGGTGAGCAGTTCTTC.

The gene calls are TRBV5-4 and TRBJ2-2; D possibly uses TRBD1 or TRBD2 (5 bases each). Germline CDR1 SGHNT, CDR2 YYREEE (reference sequence). The V end lost 3 bases, the J end lost 0 bases, and 12 bases lay between the germline ends. The CDR3 runs 16 residues. The CDR3 reads CASSWGDRANTGELFF. DNA of the CDR3: TGTGCCAGCAGCTGGGGAGACAGAGCGAACACCGGGGAGCTGTTTTTT.

The chain employs TRBV5-1 and TRBJ2-3, with D uncertain. In germline, CDR1 is SGHRS, CDR2 YFSETQ. Trimming removed 0 bases at V and 1 base at J, with 3 bases between. The CDR3 sequence is 13 residues long. This chain's CDR3 is CASSLGGTDTQYF. CDR3 nucleotide sequence: TGCGCCAGCAGCTTGGGTGGCACAGATACGCAGTATTTT.

The chain employs TRBV7-2 and TRBJ1-3, with no clear D. The germline V and J ends were trimmed by 10 bases and 0 bases, with 10 bases remaining between them. This CDR3 is 13 amino acids long. The germline gives CDR1 SGHTA, CDR2 FQGNSA. The CDR3 is CATGMNSGNTIYF. The CDR3 region has the DNA TGTGCCACTGGGATGAACTCTGGAAACACCATATATTTT.

In its sample, this clone was seen once. This chain joins TRBV6-5 and TRBJ2-5; D gene uncertain. The length of the CDR3 is 11 residues. Germline CDR1 is MNHEY and CDR2 is SVGAGI. V dropped 8 bases and J dropped 7 bases, with 11 bases sitting between them. Written as DNA, the CDR3 is TGTGCCAGCGGAGAAGGAGTGACCCAGTACTTC. Translation gives CASGEGVTQYF.

The chain couples TRBV18 to TRBJ2-1; the match to TRBD2 covers 7 bases. Germline CDR1 KGHSH, CDR2 LQKENI. Unmatched junction bases numbered 4, after V lost 3 bases and J lost 5 bases. The CDR3 consists of 14 residues. The CDR3 region is CASSPPSGHNEQFF. The CDR3 nucleotides are TGTGCCAGCTCACCTCCTAGCGGCCACAATGAGCAGTTCTTC.

The V call is TRBV30, the J call TRBJ2-7; 10 nucleotides match TRBD1. The CDR3 sequence is 12 residues long. Germline loops: CDR1 GTSNPN, CDR2 SVGIG (reference sequence). The V and J ends lost 5 bases and 5 bases, in that order; junction bases with no gene match: 3. The CDR3 loop reads CAWGGQGNEQYF. CDR3 sequence (DNA): TGTGCCTGGGGGGGACAGGGGAACGAGCAGTACTTC.